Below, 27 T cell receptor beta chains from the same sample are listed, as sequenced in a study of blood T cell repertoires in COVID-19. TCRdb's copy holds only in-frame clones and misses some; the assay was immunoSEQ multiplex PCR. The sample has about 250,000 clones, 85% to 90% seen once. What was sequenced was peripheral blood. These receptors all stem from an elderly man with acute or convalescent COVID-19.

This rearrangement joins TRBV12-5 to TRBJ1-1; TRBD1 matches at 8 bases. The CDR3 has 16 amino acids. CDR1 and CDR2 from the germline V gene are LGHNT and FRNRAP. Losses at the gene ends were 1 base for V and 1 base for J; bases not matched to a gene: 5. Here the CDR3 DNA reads TGTGCTAGTGGTTTGGGGTCCGGGACAGGGAACACTGAAGCTTTCTTT. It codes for CASGLGSGTGNTEAFF.

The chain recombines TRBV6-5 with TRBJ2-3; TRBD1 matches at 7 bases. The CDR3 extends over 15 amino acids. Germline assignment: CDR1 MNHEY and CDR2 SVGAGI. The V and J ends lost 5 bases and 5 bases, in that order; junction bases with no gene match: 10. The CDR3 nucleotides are TGTGCCAGCAGTCTCCCACAGGGGCGAGGAGATACGCAGTATTTT. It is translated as CASSLPQGRGDTQYF.

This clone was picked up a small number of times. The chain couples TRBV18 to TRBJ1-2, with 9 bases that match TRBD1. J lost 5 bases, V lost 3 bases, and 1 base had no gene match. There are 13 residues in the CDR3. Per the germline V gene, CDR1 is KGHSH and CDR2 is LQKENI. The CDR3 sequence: CASSPDRGYGYTF. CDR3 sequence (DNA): TGTGCCAGCTCACCTGACAGGGGGTATGGCTACACCTTC.

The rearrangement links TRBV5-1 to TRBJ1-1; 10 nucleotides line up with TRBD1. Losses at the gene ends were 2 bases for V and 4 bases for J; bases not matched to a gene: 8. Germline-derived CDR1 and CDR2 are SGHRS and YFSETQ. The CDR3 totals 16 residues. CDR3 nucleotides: TGCGCCAGCAGCTTCCTCCGGACAGGGGGAAGCACTGAAGCTTTCTTT. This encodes CASSFLRTGGSTEAFF.

CDR3 bases: TGTGCCAGCATTAGAGGGGGCGCGGCCCACGAGCAGTACTTC. It encodes CASIRGGAAHEQYF. This rearrangement joins TRBV28 to TRBJ2-7, with TRBD1 identical over 7 bases. With V trimmed by 7 bases and J by 5 bases, 11 bases remained unmatched. CDR3 length equals 14 residues. Germline assignment: CDR1 MDHEN and CDR2 SYDVKM. Supplemented by reference TRBV28 and TRBJ2-7, the full variable domain reads DVKVTQSSRYLVKRTGEKVFLECVQDMDHENMFWYRQDPGLGLRLIYFSYDVKMKEKGDIPEGYSVSREKKERFSLILESASTNQTSMYLCASIRGGAAHEQYFGPGTRLTVT.

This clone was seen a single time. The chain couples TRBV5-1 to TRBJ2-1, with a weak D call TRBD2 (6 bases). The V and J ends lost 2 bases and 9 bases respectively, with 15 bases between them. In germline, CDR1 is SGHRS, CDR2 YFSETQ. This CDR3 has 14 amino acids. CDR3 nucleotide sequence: TGCGCCAGCAGCTTAGCGGAGGGATTGGGTGAGCAGTTCTTC. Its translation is CASSLAEGLGEQFF.

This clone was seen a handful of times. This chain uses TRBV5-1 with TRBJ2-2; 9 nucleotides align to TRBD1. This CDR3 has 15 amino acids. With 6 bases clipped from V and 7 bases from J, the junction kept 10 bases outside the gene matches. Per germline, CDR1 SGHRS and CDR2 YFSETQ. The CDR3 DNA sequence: TGCGCCAGCACCAGTTTACAGGGGGCGGACGGGGAGCTGTTTTTT. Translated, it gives CASTSLQGADGELFF.

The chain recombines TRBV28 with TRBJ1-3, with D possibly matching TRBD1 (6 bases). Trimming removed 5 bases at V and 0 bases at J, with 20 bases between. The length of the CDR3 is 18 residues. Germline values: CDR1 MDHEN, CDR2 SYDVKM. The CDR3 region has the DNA TGTGCCAGCAGTCCTACAGGGTTTTCTCTTAACTCTGGAAACACCATATATTTT. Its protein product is CASSPTGFSLNSGNTIYF.

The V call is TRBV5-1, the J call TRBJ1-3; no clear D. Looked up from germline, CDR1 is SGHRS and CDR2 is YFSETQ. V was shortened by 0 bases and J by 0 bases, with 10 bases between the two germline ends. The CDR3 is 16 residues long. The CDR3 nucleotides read TGCGCCAGCAGCTTGGAAGCATACGGCTCTGGAAACACCATATATTTT. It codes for CASSLEAYGSGNTIYF.

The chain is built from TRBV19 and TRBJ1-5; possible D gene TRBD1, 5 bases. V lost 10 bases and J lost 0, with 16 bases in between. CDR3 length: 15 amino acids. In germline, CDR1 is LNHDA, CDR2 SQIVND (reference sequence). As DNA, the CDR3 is TGTGCCACCAAACCGGGACTCAATAGCAATCAGCCCCAGCATTTT. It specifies CATKPGLNSNQPQHF.

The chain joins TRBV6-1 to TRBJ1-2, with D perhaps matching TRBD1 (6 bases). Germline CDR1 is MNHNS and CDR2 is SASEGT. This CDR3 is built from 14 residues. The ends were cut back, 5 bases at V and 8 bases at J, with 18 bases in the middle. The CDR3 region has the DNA TGTGCCAGCAGTTTCTCACGGACAGCGGAGGGCTACACCTTC. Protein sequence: CASSFSRTAEGYTF.

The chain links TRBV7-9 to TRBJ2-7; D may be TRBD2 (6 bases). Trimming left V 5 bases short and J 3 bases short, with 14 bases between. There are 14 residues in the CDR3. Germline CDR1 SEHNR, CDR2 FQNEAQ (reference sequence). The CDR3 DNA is TGTGCCAGCAGCCCCCCGACTAGTCTCTACGAGCAGTACTTC. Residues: CASSPPTSLYEQYF.

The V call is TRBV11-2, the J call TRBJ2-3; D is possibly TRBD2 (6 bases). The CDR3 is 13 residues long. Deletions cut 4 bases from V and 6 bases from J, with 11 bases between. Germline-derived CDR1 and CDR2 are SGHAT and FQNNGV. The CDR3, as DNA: TGTGCCAGCAGCTCTTCTAGCGTCGATACGCAGTATTTT. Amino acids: CASSSSSVDTQYF.

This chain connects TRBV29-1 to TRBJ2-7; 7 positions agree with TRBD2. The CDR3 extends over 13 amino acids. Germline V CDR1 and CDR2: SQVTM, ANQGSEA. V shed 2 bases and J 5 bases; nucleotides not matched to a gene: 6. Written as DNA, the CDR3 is TGCAGCGTTGAACCGACAGCGGGAAACGAGCAGTACTTC. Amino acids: CSVEPTAGNEQYF.

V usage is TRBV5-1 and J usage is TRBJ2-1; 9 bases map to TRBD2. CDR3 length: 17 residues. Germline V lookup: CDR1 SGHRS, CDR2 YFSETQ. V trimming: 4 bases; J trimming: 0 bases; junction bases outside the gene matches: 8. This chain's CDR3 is CASSPGTSIYSYNEQFF. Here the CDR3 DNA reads TGCGCCAGCAGCCCCGGGACTAGCATCTACTCCTACAATGAGCAGTTCTTC.

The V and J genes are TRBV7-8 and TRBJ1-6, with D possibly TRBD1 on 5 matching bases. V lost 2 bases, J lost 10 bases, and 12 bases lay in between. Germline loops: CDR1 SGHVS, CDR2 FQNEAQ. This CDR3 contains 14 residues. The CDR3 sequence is CASSLRGRGSPLHF. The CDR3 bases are TGTGCCAGCAGCTTACGGGGGAGGGGATCACCCCTCCACTTT.

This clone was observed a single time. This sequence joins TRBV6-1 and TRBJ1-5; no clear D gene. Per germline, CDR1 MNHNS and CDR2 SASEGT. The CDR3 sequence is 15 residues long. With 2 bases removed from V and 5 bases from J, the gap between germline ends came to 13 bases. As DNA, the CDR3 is TGTGCCAGCAGTGAATCCGGGGATATATATCAGCCCCAGCATTTT. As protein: CASSESGDIYQPQHF.

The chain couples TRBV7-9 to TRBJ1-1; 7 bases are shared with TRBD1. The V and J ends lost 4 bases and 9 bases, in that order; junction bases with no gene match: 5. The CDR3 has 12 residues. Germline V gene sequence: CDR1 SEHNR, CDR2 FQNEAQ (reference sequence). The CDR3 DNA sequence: TGTGCCAGCAGCTGGGGACAGCCTAAAGCTTTCTTT. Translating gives CASSWGQPKAFF.

The CDR3, as DNA: TGTGCCAGCAGCCCCGCAGGGGGCTATCAGCCCCAGCATTTT. Its protein is CASSPAGGYQPQHF. The chain links TRBV7-2 to TRBJ1-5, with 8 bases fitting TRBD1. With 5 bases clipped from V and 5 bases from J, the junction kept 5 bases outside the gene matches. The CDR3 spans 14 residues. Germline lookup yields CDR1 SGHTA and CDR2 FQGNSA.

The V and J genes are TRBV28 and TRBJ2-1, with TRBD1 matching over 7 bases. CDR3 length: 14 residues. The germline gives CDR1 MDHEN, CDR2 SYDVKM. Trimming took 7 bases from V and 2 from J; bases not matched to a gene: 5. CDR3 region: CASTKDRTYNEQFF. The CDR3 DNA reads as TGTGCCAGCACCAAGGACAGGACCTACAATGAGCAGTTCTTC.

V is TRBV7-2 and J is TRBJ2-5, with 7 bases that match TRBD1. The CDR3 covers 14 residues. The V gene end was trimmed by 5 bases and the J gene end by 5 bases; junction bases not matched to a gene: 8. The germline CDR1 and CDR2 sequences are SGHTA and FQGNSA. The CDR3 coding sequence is TGTGCCAGCAGCCCCAAGGGGGCAAGGGAGACCCAGTACTTC. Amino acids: CASSPKGARETQYF.

In DNA, the CDR3 is TGTGCCACCAGCAGAGATCTAACGGGAGTATACGAGCAGTACTTC. Its protein is CATSRDLTGVYEQYF. This chain connects TRBV15 to TRBJ2-7; possibly TRBD2 for D (6 bases). V was clipped by 0 bases and J by 4 bases, with 13 bases between them. The CDR3 is 15 residues long. Germline CDR1 is LNHNV and CDR2 is YYDKDF (reference sequence).

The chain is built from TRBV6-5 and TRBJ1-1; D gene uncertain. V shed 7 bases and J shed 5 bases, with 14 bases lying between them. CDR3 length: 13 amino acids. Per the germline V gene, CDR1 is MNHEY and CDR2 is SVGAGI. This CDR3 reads CASIYLEETEAFF. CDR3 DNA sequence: TGTGCCAGCATCTACCTAGAGGAAACTGAAGCTTTCTTT.

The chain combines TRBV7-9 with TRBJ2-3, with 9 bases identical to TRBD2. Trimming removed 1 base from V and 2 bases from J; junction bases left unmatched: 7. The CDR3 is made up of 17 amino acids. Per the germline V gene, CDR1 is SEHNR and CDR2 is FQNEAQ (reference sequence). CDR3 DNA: TGTGCCAGCAGCTTAGGGGGCGGGAGGGCATTCACAGATACGCAGTATTTT. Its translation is CASSLGGGRAFTDTQYF.

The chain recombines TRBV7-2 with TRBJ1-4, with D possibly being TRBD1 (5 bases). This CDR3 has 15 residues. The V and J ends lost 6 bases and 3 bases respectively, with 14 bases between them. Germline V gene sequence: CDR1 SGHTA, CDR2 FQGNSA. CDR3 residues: CASSPGWGSNEKLFF. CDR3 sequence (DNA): TGTGCCAGCAGTCCCGGGTGGGGCTCTAATGAAAAACTGTTTTTT.

The CDR3 spells CASSFRLAGPTDTQYF. Here the CDR3 DNA reads TGCGCCAGCAGCTTTCGACTAGCGGGGCCCACAGATACGCAGTATTTT. The V call is TRBV5-1, the J call TRBJ2-3; 11 bases fit TRBD2. This CDR3 spans 16 amino acids. V lost 2 bases and J lost 2; bases outside the gene matches: 4. The germline V gene has CDR1 SGHRS and CDR2 YFSETQ. The variable domain in full, with the rest retrieved from reference TRBV5-1 and TRBJ2-3, is KAGVTQTPRYLIKTRGQQVTLSCSPISGHRSVSWYQQTPGQGLQFLFEYFSETQRNKGNFPGRFSGRQFSNSRSEMNVSTLELGDSALYLCASSFRLAGPTDTQYFGPGTRLTVL.

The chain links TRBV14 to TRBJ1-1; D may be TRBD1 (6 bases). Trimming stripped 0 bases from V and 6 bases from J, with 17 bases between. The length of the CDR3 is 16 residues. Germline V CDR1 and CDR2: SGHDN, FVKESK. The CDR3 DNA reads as TGTGCCAGCAGCCAAGATCTGATTGCGTCAGGGGCTGAAGCTTTCTTT. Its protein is CASSQDLIASGAEAFF.